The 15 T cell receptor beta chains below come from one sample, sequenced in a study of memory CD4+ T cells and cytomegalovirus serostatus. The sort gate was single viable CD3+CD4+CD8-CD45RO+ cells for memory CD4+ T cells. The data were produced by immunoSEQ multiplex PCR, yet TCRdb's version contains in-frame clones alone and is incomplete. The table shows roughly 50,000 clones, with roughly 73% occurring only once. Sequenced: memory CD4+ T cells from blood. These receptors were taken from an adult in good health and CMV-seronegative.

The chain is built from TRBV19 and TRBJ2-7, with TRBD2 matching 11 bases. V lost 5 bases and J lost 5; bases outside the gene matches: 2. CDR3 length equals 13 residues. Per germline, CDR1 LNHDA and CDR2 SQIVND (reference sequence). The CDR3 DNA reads TGTGCCAGTAGTCGGGGACTAGCGGACGAGCAGTACTTC. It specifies CASSRGLADEQYF. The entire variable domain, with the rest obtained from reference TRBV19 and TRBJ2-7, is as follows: DGGITQSPKYLFRKEGQNVTLSCEQNLNHDAMYWYRQDPGQGLRLIYYSQIVNDFQKGDIAEGYSVSREKKESFPLTVTSAQKNPTAFYLCASSRGLADEQYFGPGTRLTVT.

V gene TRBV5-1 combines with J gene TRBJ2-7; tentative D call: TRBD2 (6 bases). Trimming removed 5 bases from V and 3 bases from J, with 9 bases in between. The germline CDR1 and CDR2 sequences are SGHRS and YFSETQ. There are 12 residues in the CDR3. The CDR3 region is CASSTDYYEQYF. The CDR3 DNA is TGCGCCAGCAGTACGGACTACTACGAGCAGTACTTC.

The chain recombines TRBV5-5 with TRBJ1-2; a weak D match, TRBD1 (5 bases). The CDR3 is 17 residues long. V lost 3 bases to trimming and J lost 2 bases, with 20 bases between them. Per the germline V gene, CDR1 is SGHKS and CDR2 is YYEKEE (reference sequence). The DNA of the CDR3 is TGTGCCAGCAGCTCAGCTACCGGGGCCTCGTTAAACTATGGCTACACCTTC. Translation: CASSSATGASLNYGYTF.

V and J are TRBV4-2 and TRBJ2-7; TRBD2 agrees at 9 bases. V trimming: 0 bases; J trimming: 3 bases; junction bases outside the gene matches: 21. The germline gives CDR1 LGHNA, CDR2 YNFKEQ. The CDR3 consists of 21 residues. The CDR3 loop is CASSQETGRTTSGPSFYEQYF. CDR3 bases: TGTGCCAGCAGCCAAGAGACAGGCAGAACGACTAGCGGCCCATCCTTCTACGAGCAGTACTTC.

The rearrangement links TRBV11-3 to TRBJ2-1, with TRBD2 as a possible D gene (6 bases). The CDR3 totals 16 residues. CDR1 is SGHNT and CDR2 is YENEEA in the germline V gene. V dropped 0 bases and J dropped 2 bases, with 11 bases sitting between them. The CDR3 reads CASSLDGGNPYNEQFF. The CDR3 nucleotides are TGTGCCAGCAGCTTAGATGGCGGGAACCCCTACAATGAGCAGTTCTTC.

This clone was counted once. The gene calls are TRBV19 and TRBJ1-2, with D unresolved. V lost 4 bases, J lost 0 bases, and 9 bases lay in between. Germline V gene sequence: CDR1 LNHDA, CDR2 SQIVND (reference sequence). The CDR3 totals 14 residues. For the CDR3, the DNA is TGTGCCAGTAGTAACCACCACACTAACTATGGCTACACCTTC. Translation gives CASSNHHTNYGYTF. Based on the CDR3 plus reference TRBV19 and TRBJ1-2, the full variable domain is DGGITQSPKYLFRKEGQNVTLSCEQNLNHDAMYWYRQDPGQGLRLIYYSQIVNDFQKGDIAEGYSVSREKKESFPLTVTSAQKNPTAFYLCASSNHHTNYGYTFGSGTRLTVV.

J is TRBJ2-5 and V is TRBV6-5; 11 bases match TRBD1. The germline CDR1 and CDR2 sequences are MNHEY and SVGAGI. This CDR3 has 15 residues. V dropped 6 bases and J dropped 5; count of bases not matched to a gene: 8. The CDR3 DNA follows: TGTGCCAGCAGGGACCGGACAGGGGGCAGGGAGACCCAGTACTTC. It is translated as CASRDRTGGRETQYF.

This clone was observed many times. This CDR3 reads CASSLPVRFGGHRTFF. The CDR3 nucleotides read TGTGCCAGCAGCCTACCCGTTAGGTTTGGCGGTCATAGAACTTTCTTT. This chain connects TRBV7-9 to TRBJ1-1, with no clear D. With 5 bases removed from V and 12 bases from J, the gap between germline ends came to 28 bases. The CDR3 has 16 amino acids. Germline CDR1 SEHNR, CDR2 FQNEAQ (reference sequence).

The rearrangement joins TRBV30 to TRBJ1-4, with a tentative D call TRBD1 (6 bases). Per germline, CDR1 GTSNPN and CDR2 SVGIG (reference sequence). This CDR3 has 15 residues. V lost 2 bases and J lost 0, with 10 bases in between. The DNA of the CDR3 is TGTGCCTGGAGTACCGGACAGTCAACTAATGAAAAACTGTTTTTT. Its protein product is CAWSTGQSTNEKLFF.

Here the CDR3 DNA reads TGTGCCAGCAGCTACAGTAGCAATCAGCCCCAGCATTTT. Its translation is CASSYSSNQPQHF. The chain has TRBV2 and TRBJ1-5, with D unresolved. The germline V and J ends were trimmed by 6 bases and 0 bases, with 6 bases remaining between them. CDR3 length: 13 amino acids. Germline CDR1 SNHLY, CDR2 FYNNEI.

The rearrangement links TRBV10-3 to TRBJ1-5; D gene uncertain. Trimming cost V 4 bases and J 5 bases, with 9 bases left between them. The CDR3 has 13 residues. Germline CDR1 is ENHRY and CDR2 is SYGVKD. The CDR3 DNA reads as TGTGCCATCAGTGGGGCTATAGATCAGCCCCAGCATTTT. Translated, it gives CAISGAIDQPQHF.

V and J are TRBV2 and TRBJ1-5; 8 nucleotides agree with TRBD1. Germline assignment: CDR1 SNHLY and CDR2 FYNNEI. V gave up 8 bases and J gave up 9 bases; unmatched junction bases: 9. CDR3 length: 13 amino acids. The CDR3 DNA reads TGTGCCAGCCACAGGACAGGGAATGGGCCCCAGCATTTT. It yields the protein CASHRTGNGPQHF.

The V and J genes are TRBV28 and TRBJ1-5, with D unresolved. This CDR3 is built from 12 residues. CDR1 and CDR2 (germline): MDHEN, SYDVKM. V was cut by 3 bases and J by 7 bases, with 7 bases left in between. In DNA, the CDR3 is TGTGCCAGCAGTTTGTTCGAACAGCCCCAGCATTTT. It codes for CASSLFEQPQHF.

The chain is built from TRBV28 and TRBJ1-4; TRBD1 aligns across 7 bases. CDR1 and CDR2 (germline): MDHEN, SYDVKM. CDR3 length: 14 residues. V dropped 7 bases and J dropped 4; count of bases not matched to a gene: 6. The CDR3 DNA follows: TGTGCCAGCACTCCCAGACAGGGTAATGAAAAACTGTTTTTT. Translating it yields CASTPRQGNEKLFF.

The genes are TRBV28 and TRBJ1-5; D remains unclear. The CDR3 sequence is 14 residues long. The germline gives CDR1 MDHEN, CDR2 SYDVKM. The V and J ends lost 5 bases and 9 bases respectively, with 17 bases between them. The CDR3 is CASSHTEVLRPQHF. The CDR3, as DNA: TGTGCCAGCAGTCACACAGAAGTGCTTCGGCCCCAGCATTTT.